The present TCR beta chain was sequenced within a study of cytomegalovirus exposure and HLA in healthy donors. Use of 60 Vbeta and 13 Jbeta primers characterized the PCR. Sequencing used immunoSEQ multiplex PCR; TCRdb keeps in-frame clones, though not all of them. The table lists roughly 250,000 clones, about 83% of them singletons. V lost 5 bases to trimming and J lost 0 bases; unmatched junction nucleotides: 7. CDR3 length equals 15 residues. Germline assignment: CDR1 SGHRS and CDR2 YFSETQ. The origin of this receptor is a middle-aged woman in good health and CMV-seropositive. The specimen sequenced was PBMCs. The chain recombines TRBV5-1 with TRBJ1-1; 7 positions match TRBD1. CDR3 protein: CASRQGGQLNTEAFF. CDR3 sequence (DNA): TGCGCCAGCAGGCAGGGGGGACAGTTGAACACTGAAGCTTTCTTT.